This TCR beta chain was retrieved from a study of T cells in Graves' hyperthyroidism and ophthalmopathy. General study findings and limits: A model of 13 V-J features distinguished ophthalmopathy from stable hyperthyroidism.

Trimming stripped 5 bases from V and 6 bases from J, with 19 bases between. CDR3 size: 15 residues. Per the germline V gene, CDR1 is MGHRA and CDR2 is YSYEKL. Amplification of TCR beta CDR3 regions was performed using RNA transcripts as template. The HTBI primer set was used in a first-round RT-PCR of the TCR CDR3. TCRdb fed the multiplex PCR reads into MiXCR, producing one record per CDR3 protein. The data contain more than 550,000 distinct CDR3 sequences, around 16% of them seen just once; the ten biggest clones take up roughly a sixth. Absence of ophthalmopathy progression within 18 months defined stable Graves' hyperthyroidism. Diagnosis of hyperthyroidism was new in patients aged 18 to 65, and its duration was under 2 months. This clonotype came up a few times. Its antigen is undetermined.

Sequenced input: blood. The sequence was collected from a man between 45 and 60 years old with Graves' hyperthyroidism. The chain combines TRBV4-1 with TRBJ1-2; perhaps TRBD1 as D (5 bases). Written as DNA, the CDR3 is TGCGCCAGCAGCTCCGGTCCGGGGCAGGTTAATGGCTACACCTTC. It yields the protein CASSSGPGQVNGYTF.